Listed below are T cell receptor beta chains from one sample, sequenced in a study of a mutant IDH1 vaccine in newly diagnosed glioma. For these TCRs, the target antigens are not known. Produced via immunoSEQ multiplex PCR; TCRdb's table is partial and in-frame only. The table lists some 30,000 clones, roughly 78% of them singletons. The sample in question was PBMCs, obtained from a glioma patient whose treatment included an IDH1 peptide vaccine. These receptors all come from a man younger than 40 with glioma. CDR3s include the opening cysteine and the closing phenylalanine or tryptophan. D genes are given only for firm matches. Clone size is not always given. Where it is, it says once, few, many or a class for expanded clones.

d_call,clone_size,v_call,j_call,cdr3_aa,cdr3_nt
TRBD1,NA,TRBV5-1,TRBJ2-2,CASSLAGTANTGELFF,TGCGCCAGCAGCTTGGCCGGGACAGCCAACACCGGGGAGCTGTTTTTT
NA,NA,TRBV25-1,TRBJ1-2,CASSSNRGFGYGYTF,TGTGCCAGCAGTTCGAACCGGGGATTTGGATATGGCTACACCTTC
NA,few,TRBV13,TRBJ1-5,CASSFQGKPQHF,TGTGCCAGCAGCTTTCAGGGGAAGCCCCAGCATTTT
NA,NA,TRBV6-5,TRBJ1-1,CASSLTGKGTEAFF,TGTGCCAGCAGTCTTACCGGGAAGGGCACTGAAGCTTTCTTT
NA,NA,TRBV6-1,TRBJ2-3,CASSEIHRVVGTDTQYF,TGTGCCAGCAGTGAAATTCACAGGGTAGTTGGCACAGATACGCAGTATTTT
NA,few,TRBV11-2,TRBJ2-1,CASSLGNSRNNEQFF,TGTGCCAGCAGCTTAGGGAACTCCCGCAACAATGAGCAGTTCTTC
NA,NA,TRBV4-1,TRBJ2-1,CANSQVEDYNEQFF,TGCGCCAACAGCCAAGTAGAGGATTACAATGAGCAGTTCTTC
TRBD2,NA,TRBV27,TRBJ2-1,CASSPRTSRYNEQFF,TGTGCCAGCAGTCCCCGGACTAGCAGATACAATGAGCAGTTCTTC
NA,few,TRBV2,TRBJ1-5,CASSAPGPQHF,TGTGCCAGCAGTGCTCCGGGACCCCAGCATTTT
TRBD1,NA,TRBV11-2,TRBJ1-3,CASTPGQGAGNTIYF,TGTGCCAGCACCCCGGGACAGGGCGCTGGAAACACCATATATTTT
TRBD2,NA,TRBV27,TRBJ2-2,CASSLAGGTNTGELFF,TGTGCCAGCAGCCTAGCGGGGGGCACGAACACCGGGGAGCTGTTTTTT
TRBD1,NA,TRBV9,TRBJ2-7,CASSVGQGREQYF,TGTGCCAGCAGCGTAGGACAGGGACGCGAGCAGTACTTC
TRBD1,NA,TRBV4-1,TRBJ2-1,CASSQDWDRGIYNEQFF,TGCGCCAGCAGCCAAGACTGGGACAGAGGGATTTACAATGAGCAGTTCTTC
TRBD2,NA,TRBV30,TRBJ2-1,CAWARRTSGHNEQFF,TGTGCCTGGGCACGCCGGACTAGCGGGCACAATGAGCAGTTCTTC
TRBD1,NA,TRBV4-1,TRBJ1-5,CASRTAPDRGIYQPQHF,TGCGCCAGCAGGACGGCTCCCGACAGGGGGATTTATCAGCCCCAGCATTTT
NA,NA,TRBV6-6,TRBJ2-1,CASSYSPGSSYNEQFF,TGTGCCAGCAGTTACTCCCCGGGGAGCTCCTACAATGAGCAGTTCTTC
TRBD2,NA,TRBV7-3,TRBJ2-3,CASSLSPSGGANTQYF,TGTGCCAGCAGCTTATCGCCTAGCGGGGGGGCGAATACGCAGTATTTT